These T cell receptor beta chains were read from a single sample in a study of blood T cell repertoires in COVID-19. Sequencing was performed with immunoSEQ multiplex PCR; in TCRdb, only in-frame clones are kept and a portion is missing. Of about 400,000 clones in the sample, around 84% were seen once. Sequencing was performed on peripheral blood. Every receptor here comes from a human donor in a cohort sampled during active COVID-19. Both conserved end residues are part of each CDR3. The D gene is left open where the match is weak. Only part of the rows carry a size: once, few, many, or a class if the clone is expanded.

v_gene,d_gene,abundance,len,j_gene,CDR3nt,CDR3aa
TRBV9,NA,once,16,TRBJ1-2,TGTGCCAGCAGCTCTCAATCCCAAGTTCTAGACGGTGGCTACACCTTC,CASSSQSQVLDGGYTF
TRBV2,NA,NA,14,TRBJ2-7,TGTGCCAGCAGTGTCAGGCAGGGGCTTACGGGGCAGTACTTC,CASSVRQGLTGQYF
TRBV30,NA,NA,15,TRBJ1-6,TGTGCCTGGAGTGTACTCAACAACCGCGGTATCCCCCTCCACTTT,CAWSVLNNRGIPLHF
TRBV11-3,TRBD2,NA,15,TRBJ2-1,TGTGCCAGCAGTCGTCTAGCGGGAAGTTACAATGAGCAGTTCTTC,CASSRLAGSYNEQFF
TRBV15,TRBD2,NA,15,TRBJ2-7,TGTGCCACCAGCAGCCGAGCGGGGGGGCCCTACGAGCAGTACTTC,CATSSRAGGPYEQYF
TRBV27,TRBD2,once,16,TRBJ2-2,TGTGCCAGCAGTTTTAGCGGATCGGGGGGCACCGGGGAGCTGTTTTTT,CASSFSGSGGTGELFF
TRBV4-2,NA,once,15,TRBJ2-7,TGTGCCAGCAGCCAAGACCACCAGCGGACCTACGAGCAGTACTTC,CASSQDHQRTYEQYF
TRBV2,TRBD1,NA,14,TRBJ2-2,TGTGCCAGCACCGGGGACAGAAACACCGGGGAGCTGTTTTTT,CASTGDRNTGELFF
TRBV6-2/TRBV6-3,NA,NA,14,TRBJ2-5,TGTGCCAGCAGTAAACAGGGAATTGGAGAGACCCAGTACTTC,CASSKQGIGETQYF
TRBV15,TRBD1,NA,19,TRBJ2-1,TGTGCCACCAGCAAATCATTACCCCGGGACAGGTGGTTTGGGTATGAGCAGTTCTTC,CATSKSLPRDRWFGYEQFF
TRBV9,NA,NA,16,TRBJ2-1,TGTGCCAGCAGCGTGGGGAATCAGGGGCCCCGAGGTGAGCAGTTCTTC,CASSVGNQGPRGEQFF
TRBV6-1,TRBD2,few,16,TRBJ2-1,TGTGCCAGCAGTGAAGCAAAGACTAGCGGGGGGCTACAGCAGTTCTTC,CASSEAKTSGGLQQFF
TRBV5-4,TRBD1,NA,18,TRBJ1-1,TGTGCCAGCAGCCCAGGGACAGGGGAAAGGTTATCGAACACTGAAGCTTTCTTT,CASSPGTGERLSNTEAFF
TRBV7-6,NA,NA,16,TRBJ2-7,TGTGCCAGCAGCTTAACCCGTCCCGGGAGCTCCTACGAGCAGTACTTC,CASSLTRPGSSYEQYF
TRBV12-3/TRBV12-4,NA,once,12,TRBJ2-2,TGTGCCAGCAGCGAGATTGCCGGGGAGCTGTTTTTT,CASSEIAGELFF
TRBV20-1,NA,once,10,TRBJ2-3,TGCAGTGCTAGCTCAGATACGCAGTATTTT,CSASSDTQYF
TRBV9,TRBD2,NA,16,TRBJ2-7,TGTGCCAGCAGCCCGGGGACTAGCGGGAGGTTTTACGAGCAGTACTTC,CASSPGTSGRFYEQYF